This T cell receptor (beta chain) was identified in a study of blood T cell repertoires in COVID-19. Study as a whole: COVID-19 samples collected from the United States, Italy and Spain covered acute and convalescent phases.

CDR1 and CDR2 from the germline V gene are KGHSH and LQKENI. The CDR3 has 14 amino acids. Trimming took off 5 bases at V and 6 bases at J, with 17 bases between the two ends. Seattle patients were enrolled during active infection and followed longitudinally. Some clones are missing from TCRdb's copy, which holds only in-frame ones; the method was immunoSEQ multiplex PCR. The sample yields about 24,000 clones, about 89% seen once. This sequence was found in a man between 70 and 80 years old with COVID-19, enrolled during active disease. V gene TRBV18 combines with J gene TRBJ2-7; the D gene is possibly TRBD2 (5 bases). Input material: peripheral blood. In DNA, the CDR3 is TGTGCCAGCTCAGAGAGGGCTGAGGCGACCGAGCAGTACTTC. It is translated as CASSERAEATEQYF.